This entry describes one T cell receptor (beta chain). The data derive from a study of monozygotic twins with inflammatory bowel disease. CDR1 is KGHDR, CDR2 SFDVKD, per germline. The CDR3 has 12 residues. From its re-call of the 5' RACE reads, TCRdb lists each CDR3 protein once, without DNA. The specimen's table records 140,000 to 150,000 distinct CDR3 sequences. The sequenced sample was blood. This receptor was taken from a human donor with ulcerative colitis or Crohn's disease, or a healthy co-twin of an affected twin (not recorded which). This rearrangement joins TRBV24-1 to TRBJ2-5. The CDR3 spells CATSDNQETQYF.